A single TCR beta chain is shown here with its context. Germline CDR1 is SQVTM and CDR2 is ANQGSEA. The CDR3 is 12 residues long. The V end lost 7 bases, the J end lost 6 bases, and 12 bases lay between the germline ends. TCR beta CDR3 sequences were amplified from RNA transcripts. With the HTBI primer set, the TCR CDR3 went through a first round of RT-PCR. MiXCR was run by TCRdb on the multiplex PCR reads, yielding one entry per CDR3 protein. The table has about 570,000 distinct CDR3 sequences, 13% to 15% seen once. The sample originates from a study of T cells in Graves' hyperthyroidism and ophthalmopathy.

Input material: blood. This TCR was recovered from a woman aged 40 to 50 with Graves' hyperthyroidism. The chain employs TRBV29-1 and TRBJ1-4; D may be TRBD1 (5 bases). CDR3 region: CSAGTVYEKLFF. The DNA for the CDR3 is TGCAGCGCCGGGACGGTCTATGAAAAACTGTTTTTT.